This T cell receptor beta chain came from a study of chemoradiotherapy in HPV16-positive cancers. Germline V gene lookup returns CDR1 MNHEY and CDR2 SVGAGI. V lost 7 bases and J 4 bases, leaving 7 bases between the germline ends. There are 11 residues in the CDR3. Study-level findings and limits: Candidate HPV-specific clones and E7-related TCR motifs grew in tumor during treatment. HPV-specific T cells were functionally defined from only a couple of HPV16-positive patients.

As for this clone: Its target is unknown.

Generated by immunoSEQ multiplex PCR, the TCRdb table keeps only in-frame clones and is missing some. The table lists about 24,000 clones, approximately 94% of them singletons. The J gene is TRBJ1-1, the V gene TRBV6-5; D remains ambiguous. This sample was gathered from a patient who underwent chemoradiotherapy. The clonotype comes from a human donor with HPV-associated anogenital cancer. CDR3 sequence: CASIRATEAFF. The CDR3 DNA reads TGTGCCAGCATTCGGGCCACTGAAGCTTTCTTT.